Below are 17 T cell receptor beta chains sequenced from a single sample in a study of T cell responses to AZD1222 COVID-19 vaccine. Assay: immunoSEQ multiplex PCR; the TCRdb copy retains only in-frame clones and omits some. This table has roughly 160,000 clones, about 95% appearing once. The material was peripheral blood, obtained on day 0 of AZD1222 vaccination. The origin of the receptors is an adult in good health.

V is TRBV28 and J is TRBJ1-5, with D hard to call. Between the trimmed V and J ends, which lost 6 bases and 5 bases, there was a span of 11 bases. Germline V CDR1 and CDR2: MDHEN, SYDVKM. The CDR3 loop spans 13 amino acids. CDR3 loop: CASRARIDQPQHF. Written as DNA, the CDR3 is TGTGCCAGCAGGGCAAGAATCGATCAGCCCCAGCATTTT.

The chain carries TRBV9 and TRBJ2-2; tentatively, D is TRBD1 (7 bases). Trimming removed 1 base at V and 4 bases at J, with 14 bases between. Looked up from germline, CDR1 is SGDLS and CDR2 is YYNGEE. CDR3 length equals 16 residues. The CDR3, as DNA: TGTGCCAGCAGCGTAAACCAGGGGGGATTCACCGGGGAGCTGTTTTTT. This sequence encodes CASSVNQGGFTGELFF.

The rearrangement uses TRBV10-3 and TRBJ1-4, with D possibly being TRBD1 (5 bases). V was trimmed by 7 bases and J by 7 bases, leaving 16 bases between them. CDR1 is ENHRY, CDR2 SYGVKD, per germline. The CDR3 covers 14 residues. In DNA, the CDR3 is TGTGCCATCAAGCCTGGCAGGGAGCCTGAAAAACTGTTTTTT. Translated, it gives CAIKPGREPEKLFF.

This rearrangement joins TRBV5-1 to TRBJ2-3; 7 bases fit TRBD2. From germline, CDR1 is SGHRS and CDR2 YFSETQ. This CDR3 is 16 amino acids long. Losses at the gene ends were 0 bases for V and 4 bases for J; bases not matched to a gene: 8. The CDR3 bases are TGCGCCAGCAGCTTGGAGGGACTATCCAGGGCAGATACGCAGTATTTT. Protein: CASSLEGLSRADTQYF.

DNA for the CDR3: TGCGCCAGCAGTGAGTCGGGCAGGGGGGAAGAGCAGTACTTC. It codes for CASSESGRGEEQYF. This sequence joins TRBV10-2 and TRBJ2-7; D is perhaps TRBD1 (7 bases). From germline, CDR1 is WSHSY and CDR2 SAAADI. The CDR3 is 14 amino acids. V was shortened by 0 bases and J by 7 bases, with 13 bases between the two germline ends.

The chain joins TRBV30 to TRBJ2-3, with TRBD2 matching over 9 bases. There are 16 residues in the CDR3. Trimming removed 0 bases from V and 3 bases from J; junction bases left unmatched: 7. Germline V gives CDR1 GTSNPN, CDR2 SVGIG (reference sequence). In nucleotides, the CDR3 is TGTGCCTGGAGTGTAGGGGCGGGAGGGAAAACAGATACGCAGTATTTT. Protein: CAWSVGAGGKTDTQYF.

The chain joins TRBV20-1 to TRBJ2-7; D ambiguous. Trimming took off 5 bases at V and 5 bases at J, with 7 bases between the two ends. Looked up from germline, CDR1 is DFQATT and CDR2 is SNEGSKA (reference sequence). This CDR3 has 10 residues. This CDR3 reads CSAQNDEQYF. CDR3 DNA sequence: TGCAGTGCTCAAAACGACGAGCAGTACTTC.

This rearrangement joins TRBV7-9 to TRBJ1-2, with TRBD1 as a possible D gene (5 bases). Per germline, CDR1 SEHNR and CDR2 FQNEAQ (reference sequence). The CDR3 contains 14 residues. V shed 1 base and J shed 8 bases, with 14 bases lying between them. The CDR3, as DNA: TGTGCCAGCAGCTTAGGGGAGGAGGGGTTCGGCTACACCTTC. Its protein product is CASSLGEEGFGYTF.

The genes are TRBV28 and TRBJ2-7; TRBD2 is a possible D gene (5 bases). The CDR3 is made up of 13 amino acids. Per germline, CDR1 MDHEN and CDR2 SYDVKM. Deletions cut 4 bases from V and 3 bases from J, with 10 bases between. The CDR3 DNA reads as TGTGCCAGCAGTTCGGACTCCAACTACGAGCAGTACTTC. Translating it yields CASSSDSNYEQYF.

J is TRBJ2-2 and V is TRBV30, with unresolved D. Between the trimmed V and J ends, which lost 3 bases and 5 bases, there was a span of 4 bases. In germline, CDR1 is GTSNPN, CDR2 SVGIG (reference sequence). The CDR3 runs to 11 residues. The CDR3 reads CAWRATGELFF. CDR3 DNA: TGTGCCTGGAGAGCTACCGGGGAGCTGTTTTTT.

This chain connects TRBV4-1 to TRBJ2-7, with 12 bases fitting TRBD1. CDR1 MGHRA and CDR2 YSYEKL come from the germline V gene. The V and J ends lost 1 base and 7 bases, in that order; junction bases with no gene match: 5. The CDR3 spans 15 residues. This CDR3 is CASSQVGQGAGEQYF. CDR3 DNA: TGCGCCAGCAGCCAAGTGGGACAGGGGGCTGGAGAGCAGTACTTC.

The chain recombines TRBV18 with TRBJ1-1; D unresolved. Per the germline V gene, CDR1 is KGHSH and CDR2 is LQKENI. V was cut by 6 bases and J by 4 bases, with 12 bases left in between. The CDR3 length is 13 residues. The CDR3 DNA reads as TGTGCCAGCTCCGACAATGTGGGCACTGAAGCTTTCTTT. It yields the protein CASSDNVGTEAFF.

The CDR3 protein is CASSQDRARSSYNSPLHF. The CDR3 nucleotides are TGTGCCAGCAGCCAAGACAGGGCCAGGAGCTCCTATAATTCACCCCTCCACTTT. The V gene is TRBV27, the J gene TRBJ1-6, with 7 bases identical to TRBD1. Germline V lookup: CDR1 MNHEY, CDR2 SMNVEV (reference sequence). The CDR3 consists of 18 residues. Germline trimming cut 6 bases from V and 0 bases from J; bases unmatched to any gene: 11.

The chain recombines TRBV19 with TRBJ2-1, with a tentative D call TRBD2 (6 bases). V lost 7 bases and J 4 bases, leaving 14 bases between the germline ends. In germline, CDR1 is LNHDA, CDR2 SQIVND (reference sequence). CDR3 length: 14 amino acids. The CDR3 DNA sequence: TGTGCCAGTACCAGGGCGGGGATATACAATGAGCAGTTCTTC. Amino acid sequence: CASTRAGIYNEQFF.

The gene calls are TRBV11-2 and TRBJ1-2; the D gene is possibly TRBD1 (6 bases). Trimming left V 4 bases short and J 0 bases short, with 18 bases between. Germline V gives CDR1 SGHAT, CDR2 FQNNGV. This CDR3 is 17 amino acids long. The DNA for the CDR3 is TGTGCCAGCAGCTCAGGAAGGGGGTCGGGGGCTAACTATGGCTACACCTTC. This sequence encodes CASSSGRGSGANYGYTF.

V is TRBV6-5 and J is TRBJ2-3; possibly TRBD1 or TRBD2 for D (5 bases each). CDR3 length equals 11 residues. Looked up from germline, CDR1 is MNHEY and CDR2 is SVGAGI. V was trimmed by 8 bases and J by 6 bases, leaving 9 bases between them. CDR3 region: CASHWGDTQYF. The CDR3, as DNA: TGTGCCAGCCACTGGGGGGATACGCAGTATTTT.

The rearrangement uses TRBV7-3 and TRBJ1-1; D gene uncertain. CDR1 is SGHTA and CDR2 is FQGTGA in the germline V gene. The V end was cut by 6 bases, the J end by 2 bases, with 13 bases between. The CDR3 is 14 amino acids. This CDR3 is CASRTSAGNTEAFF. Here the CDR3 DNA reads TGTGCCAGCAGGACGAGCGCCGGAAACACTGAAGCTTTCTTT.